Listed below are T cell receptor beta chains from one sample, sequenced in a study of T-cell reconstitution after alpha-beta-depleted transplantation in children. TCRdb itself ran the PCR reads through MiXCR, one entry per CDR3 protein. The table lists about 420,000 distinct CDR3 sequences, 16% of them singletons. The material was PBMCs, mostly from graft donor cells, obtained 360 days after TCRalphabeta/CD19-depleted stem cell transplant. These receptors were obtained from a boy in the first two years of life who had a stem cell transplant for Wiskott-Aldrich syndrome, so the T cells may come from the graft donor. CDR3s include the opening cysteine and the closing phenylalanine or tryptophan. Some rows mark clone size as missing; the rest say once, few, many or name a class of expanded clone.

v_gene: TRBV5-1; j_gene: TRBJ2-1; abundance: few; CDR3aa: CASSLDTSYNEQFF
v_gene: TRBV29-1; j_gene: TRBJ2-1; abundance: few; CDR3aa: CSVRTGNNEQFF
v_gene: TRBV28; j_gene: TRBJ2-5; abundance: few; CDR3aa: CATFWQNPRNHF
v_gene: TRBV5-1; j_gene: TRBJ1-2; abundance: -; CDR3aa: CASTSRFGYGYTF
v_gene: TRBV28; j_gene: TRBJ2-7; abundance: -; CDR3aa: CASSPQTGGKQYF
v_gene: TRBV6-2/TRBV6-3; j_gene: TRBJ1-5; abundance: -; CDR3aa: CASSYKGRLPNQPQHF
v_gene: TRBV24-1; j_gene: TRBJ2-3; abundance: few; CDR3aa: CATSLRASDTQYF
v_gene: TRBV18; j_gene: TRBJ2-2; abundance: few; CDR3aa: CASSPPGQGRLFF
v_gene: TRBV12-3/TRBV12-4; j_gene: TRBJ1-2; abundance: few; CDR3aa: CASSLGGLDGYTF
v_gene: TRBV7-2; j_gene: TRBJ2-5; abundance: -; CDR3aa: CASSQSSETQYF
v_gene: TRBV7-2; j_gene: TRBJ2-7; abundance: few; CDR3aa: CASSQGPQSVYEQYF
v_gene: TRBV12-3/TRBV12-4; j_gene: TRBJ2-2; abundance: few; CDR3aa: CASHGLAGANTGELFF
v_gene: TRBV5-1; j_gene: TRBJ2-1; abundance: -; CDR3aa: CASSEALLDEQFF
v_gene: TRBV7-9; j_gene: TRBJ1-2; abundance: few; CDR3aa: CASSLGGRVDEYYGYTF
v_gene: TRBV12-3/TRBV12-4; j_gene: TRBJ1-2; abundance: -; CDR3aa: CASRRDRTGKDGYTF
v_gene: TRBV9; j_gene: TRBJ2-7; abundance: -; CDR3aa: CASSAHRTSGSYEQYF
v_gene: TRBV19; j_gene: TRBJ1-2; abundance: few; CDR3aa: CASSPGTGGFYGYTF
v_gene: TRBV5-1; j_gene: TRBJ2-3; abundance: few; CDR3aa: CASSFHTDTQYF
v_gene: TRBV20-1; j_gene: TRBJ2-5; abundance: -; CDR3aa: CSARTPGLARETQYF
v_gene: TRBV4-1; j_gene: TRBJ2-4; abundance: -; CDR3aa: CASSHTGKGSKNIQYF
v_gene: TRBV2; j_gene: TRBJ2-7; abundance: many; CDR3aa: CASSKGQGAYEQYF
v_gene: TRBV28; j_gene: TRBJ2-2; abundance: -; CDR3aa: CASSLTAVGDTGELFF
v_gene: TRBV4-1; j_gene: TRBJ2-3; abundance: many; CDR3aa: CASSQPWTSSGTDTQYF
v_gene: TRBV4-3; j_gene: TRBJ2-5; abundance: -; CDR3aa: CASSQGTVPGVGTQYF
v_gene: TRBV4-1; j_gene: TRBJ2-1; abundance: -; CDR3aa: CASSQGFRFTGTSDNEQFF
v_gene: TRBV20-1; j_gene: TRBJ2-1; abundance: -; CDR3aa: CSAWPTNPLRNEQFF
v_gene: TRBV30; j_gene: TRBJ1-1; abundance: few; CDR3aa: CAWSVQGNTEAFF
v_gene: TRBV5-1; j_gene: TRBJ2-2; abundance: -; CDR3aa: CASSFAPNTGELFF
v_gene: TRBV6-5; j_gene: TRBJ1-4; abundance: few; CDR3aa: CASSYLPGAGVGEKLFF